These 17 T cell receptor beta chains share one sample of origin, sequenced in a study of post-analysis software for immune sequencing data. Study findings and constraints: The study found TRBV5-6, TRBV5-1 and TRBV20-1 among about five TRBV segments more frequent in patients than controls.

Which antigens these TCRs recognize remains unknown. TCR beta cDNA libraries had unique molecular identifiers. TCRdb itself ran the PCR reads through MiXCR, one entry per CDR3 protein. The sample records 740,000 or so distinct CDR3 sequences, around 50% being singletons. The sequenced sample was blood. The receptors here all came from a girl aged 10 to 17 with multiple sclerosis.

The J gene is TRBJ1-5, the V gene TRBV7-8; 7 nucleotides line up with TRBD1. The germline CDR1 and CDR2 sequences are SGHVS and FQNEAQ. J gave up 4 bases and V 6 bases, and 6 bases lay outside the gene matches. This CDR3 is 14 amino acids long. CDR3 coding DNA: TGTGCCAGCAGTCACGGGGACAGTAATCAGCCCCAGCATTTT. It is translated as CASSHGDSNQPQHF.

This clonotype was counted a few times. The rearrangement joins TRBV6-2 or TRBV6-3 to TRBJ2-1; maybe TRBD2 (6 bases). Trimming cost V 5 bases and J 0 bases, with 14 bases left between them. The CDR3 extends over 16 amino acids. Germline V gene lookup returns CDR1 MNHEY and CDR2 SVGEGT. CDR3 sequence reads: CASSAFPAGSYNEQFF. Here the CDR3 DNA reads TGTGCCAGCAGTGCGTTCCCAGCGGGCTCCTACAATGAGCAGTTCTTC.

Ten or more counts support this clonotype. This sequence joins TRBV12-3 or TRBV12-4 and TRBJ2-3; 10 nucleotides agree with TRBD2. This CDR3 has 15 amino acids. V shed 2 bases, J shed 1 base, and the junction held 0 bases outside the gene matches. The CDR3 loop is CASSLTSGGTDTQYF. The DNA of the CDR3 is TGTGCCAGCAGTTTAACTAGCGGGGGCACAGATACGCAGTATTTT.

The chain carries TRBV15 and TRBJ2-3; D unresolved. V was shortened by 1 base and J by 4 bases, with 6 bases between the two germline ends. There are 13 residues in the CDR3. Per germline, CDR1 LNHNV and CDR2 YYDKDF (reference sequence). DNA for the CDR3: TGTGCCACCAGCAGAGGCCCGCCAGATACGCAGTATTTT. Amino acid sequence: CATSRGPPDTQYF.

The chain uses TRBV20-1 and TRBJ1-5, with D unclear. The CDR3 has 12 amino acids. Germline V gene data show CDR1 as DFQATT and CDR2 as SNEGSKA (reference sequence). Between the trimmed V and J ends, which lost 6 bases and 0 bases, there was a span of 6 bases. The CDR3 region has the DNA TGCAGTGCAGTGGATAGCAATCAGCCCCAGCATTTT. Translating it yields CSAVDSNQPQHF.

The CDR3 spells CSWSGEGGTDTQYF. The CDR3 nucleotides are TGCAGCTGGAGCGGGGAAGGTGGCACAGATACGCAGTATTTT. This rearrangement joins TRBV20-1 to TRBJ2-3, with 7 bases fitting TRBD2. Germline CDR1 reads DFQATT; CDR2 reads SNEGSKA (reference sequence). This CDR3 region has 14 residues.

There are a few counts of this clonotype. V usage is TRBV29-1 and J usage is TRBJ2-5; the D is unclear. Germline V gene data show CDR1 as SQVTM and CDR2 as ANQGSEA. The CDR3 is made up of 14 amino acids. Trimming shortened V by 6 bases and J by 0 bases, and 14 bases separated the two germline ends. The CDR3 DNA reads as TGCAGCGTAGCCCTAGTACCGTACCAAGAGACCCAGTACTTC. Translating it yields CSVALVPYQETQYF.

The chain links TRBV7-6 to TRBJ2-2, with TRBD1 matching over 9 bases. The CDR3 sequence is 16 residues long. The germline V gene has CDR1 SGHVS and CDR2 FNYEAQ. The V gene end was trimmed by 6 bases and the J gene end by 5 bases; junction bases not matched to a gene: 10. CDR3 sequence reads: CASREQGAIRTGELFF. The DNA of the CDR3 is TGTGCCAGCAGGGAACAGGGGGCGATACGGACCGGGGAGCTGTTTTTT.

This clonotype was counted a few times. The V and J genes are TRBV10-3 and TRBJ2-3, with TRBD2 matching 8 bases. The CDR3 totals 15 residues. J was trimmed by 1 base and V by 5 bases; bases with no gene match: 5. The V gene's germline CDR1 is ENHRY and CDR2 SYGVKD. DNA for the CDR3: TGTGCCATCAGTAATAGCGGGGCCCGCACAGATACGCAGTATTTT. Its translation: CAISNSGARTDTQYF.

V and J are TRBV4-1 and TRBJ2-5; 8 bases align to TRBD1. This CDR3 has 15 amino acids. Trimming cost V 2 bases and J 1 base; bases outside gene matches: 3. Germline lookup yields CDR1 MGHRA and CDR2 YSYEKL. CDR3: CASSQHGTGQETQYF. In DNA form, the CDR3 reads TGCGCCAGCAGCCAACACGGGACAGGCCAAGAGACCCAGTACTTC.

The V and J genes are TRBV20-1 and TRBJ2-7, with 7 bases fitting TRBD2. The trim removed 6 bases at V and 0 bases at J, leaving 17 bases unmatched. Per the germline V gene, CDR1 is DFQATT and CDR2 is SNEGSKA (reference sequence). The CDR3 sequence is 17 residues long. CDR3 protein: CSAIRPELAVSSYEQYF. The CDR3 DNA is TGCAGTGCGATACGACCCGAGCTAGCGGTGAGCTCCTACGAGCAGTACTTC.

This clonotype was counted only a few times. The rearrangement uses TRBV27 and TRBJ2-6; TRBD2 agrees at 7 bases. This CDR3 is built from 18 residues. The J segment lost 0 bases and the V segment lost 5 bases, leaving 10 bases of the junction unmatched. In germline, CDR1 is MNHEY, CDR2 SMNVEV (reference sequence). CDR3 coding DNA: TGTGCCAGCAGTCAACGGACTAGGGGTCTCTCTGGGGCCAACGTCCTGACTTTC. This translates into CASSQRTRGLSGANVLTF.

The chain combines TRBV5-1 with TRBJ1-2, with 9 nucleotides matching TRBD1. Trimming took 3 bases from V and 6 from J; bases not matched to a gene: 3. CDR3 length: 13 residues. The germline V gene has CDR1 SGHRS and CDR2 YFSETQ. CDR3 amino acids: CASSYGQGNGYTF. CDR3 in DNA: TGCGCCAGCAGCTACGGACAGGGGAATGGCTACACCTTC. Variable domain in full (rest from reference TRBV5-1 and TRBJ1-2): KAGVTQTPRYLIKTRGQQVTLSCSPISGHRSVSWYQQTPGQGLQFLFEYFSETQRNKGNFPGRFSGRQFSNSRSEMNVSTLELGDSALYLCASSYGQGNGYTFGSGTRLTVV.

This clonotype was found a few times. The rearrangement joins TRBV12-3 or TRBV12-4 to TRBJ2-7; D is unresolved. Trimming stripped 1 base from V and 7 bases from J, with 17 bases between. The length of the CDR3 is 15 residues. Here the CDR3 DNA reads TGTGCCAGCAGTTTAGTGGCAGGATTGGGGAATGAGCAGTACTTC. Translated, it gives CASSLVAGLGNEQYF.

This clonotype has more than one count but fewer than ten. The chain combines TRBV7-2 with TRBJ2-3; D ambiguous. This CDR3 comprises 13 residues. With 0 bases removed from V and 6 bases from J, the gap between germline ends came to 7 bases. Germline CDR1 SGHTA, CDR2 FQGNSA. In DNA, the CDR3 is TGTGCCAGCAGCTTAGCCAGCCCCGATACGCAGTATTTT. Translating it yields CASSLASPDTQYF.

This rearrangement joins TRBV12-3 or TRBV12-4 to TRBJ2-1; TRBD2 aligns across 10 bases. Trimming cost V 3 bases and J 3 bases; bases outside gene matches: 17. This CDR3 comprises 20 residues. This chain's CDR3 is CASSFWTRAASGRNYNEQFF. CDR3 in DNA: TGTGCCAGCAGTTTTTGGACAAGAGCGGCTAGCGGGAGAAACTACAATGAGCAGTTCTTC.

The genes are TRBV29-1 and TRBJ1-2, with TRBD1 matching over 11 bases. CDR1 is SQVTM and CDR2 is ANQGSEA in the germline V gene. After removal of 2 bases from V and 4 bases from J, the junction contained 6 bases not matched to a gene. There are 15 residues in the CDR3. This CDR3 is CSVESRTGGRYGYTF. For the CDR3, the DNA is TGCAGCGTTGAATCACGGACAGGGGGCCGCTATGGCTACACCTTC.